This T cell receptor beta chain was identified during a study of T cell repertoires in cytomegalovirus infection. On the study more broadly: Both recently identified HLA-C-restricted and well-studied HLA-B-restricted CMV epitopes were used in the study. An indication of both CMV infection and matching HLA type came from public TCR beta signatures.

Whole-study results and caveats: CMV-specific TCR beta clonotypes restricted by HLA-C dominated the ex vivo response.

For this clonotype: What it binds is not known.

In TCRdb, the reads were re-called with MiXCR into one record per CDR3 protein. The sample holds 400,000 to 600,000 distinct CDR3 sequences, roughly 43% seen once. V gave up 5 bases and J gave up 6 bases, with 11 bases separating them. CDR3 length: 12 residues. Germline CDR1 and CDR2: SEHNR and FQNEAQ (reference sequence). This TCR was sampled from a human donor in good health (CMV status not recorded). Some clones in this sample may be carry-over from other donors' samples. The genes are TRBV7-9 and TRBJ2-7; no clear D gene. The sequenced sample was cultured PBMCs, obtained from culture after CMV antigen stimulation. DNA of the CDR3: TGTGCCAGCAGCCCCGTGTTGGCCGAGCAGTACTTC. Its protein product is CASSPVLAEQYF.